These 18 T cell receptor beta chains were all obtained from the same sample, sequenced in a study of tumor-infiltrating lymphocytes in primary liver carcinoma. Scientists recovered RNA and DNA together from roughly 20-30 mg of unsorted bulk tissue. Priming with a constant-region primer yielded TCR beta cDNA from 400 to 500 ng total RNA. A slightly modified ARM-PCR protocol with three nested multiplex PCR rounds produced these TCR beta libraries. TRBV1-TRBV30 forward primers paired with a C-beta reverse primer were used in the first two PCR rounds, which ran roughly 10 cycles each. TCRdb reanalysed the multiplex PCR reads using MiXCR and keeps one entry per CDR3 protein. The data hold 55,000 or so distinct CDR3 sequences, with less than 85% observed a single time. Material: liver tumor tissue from sampling region 2. Regarding subset: tumor region T2, inferior pole. The source of these receptors is a man aged 40-55 years with primary liver carcinoma and hepatitis B virus infection.

Turning to this clonotype: A much larger clonotype is one base distant, so this may be a read error. The V call is TRBV7-9, the J call TRBJ1-2; D uncertain. The CDR3 consists of 15 residues. V was trimmed by 5 bases and J by 4 bases, leaving 17 bases between them. The germline V gene encodes CDR1 SEHNR and CDR2 FQNEAQ (reference sequence). The CDR3 DNA reads TGTGCCAGCAGCGAGGGAGGCGTCTATGGCTATGGCTACACCTTC. This gives the protein CASSEGGVYGYGYTF. Full variable domain (missing parts from reference TRBV7-9 and TRBJ1-2): DTGVSQNPRHKITKRGQNVTFRCDPISEHNRLYWYRQTLGQGPEFLTYFQNEAQLEKSRLLSDRFSAERPKGSFSTLEIQRTEQGDSAMYLCASSEGGVYGYGYTFGSGTRLTVV.

Note on this clonotype: The CDR3 end shows no conserved phenylalanine or tryptophan, and so a read error is likely. The gene calls are TRBV7-8 and TRBJ2-2, with TRBD2 matching over 15 bases. Germline V gene data show CDR1 as SGHVS and CDR2 as FQNEAQ. There are 19 residues in the CDR3. CDR3 residues: CASSFHSGTSGRRAGELFI. CDR3 in DNA: TGTGCCAGTAGCTTCCACTCCGGGACTAGCGGGAGGAGAGCCGGGGAGCTGTTTATT.

A remark on this clonotype: A much larger clonotype is one base distant, so this may be a read error. The chain recombines TRBV7-9 with TRBJ2-3; tentatively, D is TRBD1 or TRBD2 (5 bases each). V shed 4 bases and J shed 8 bases, with 22 bases lying between them. The CDR3 runs 16 residues. Germline V gene data show CDR1 as SEHNR and CDR2 as FQNEAQ (reference sequence). The chain's CDR3 is CASSSGTEAMAGTQYF. DNA for the CDR3: TGTGCCAGCAGCTCTGGGACCGAGGCGATGGCAGGTACGCAGTATTTT.

Concerning this clonotype: One end of the junction is discordant with germline, which a read error may explain. This chain connects TRBV6-1 to TRBJ2-2; TRBD1 aligns across 7 bases. The germline V gene encodes CDR1 MNHNS and CDR2 SASEGT. The CDR3 is 15 amino acids. Here the CDR3 DNA reads TGTACCAGCAGAAGGACAGGACCTAACATCGGGGAGCTGTTCTTT. Protein sequence: CTSRRTGPNIGELFF.

This clonotype appeared many times. The chain joins TRBV5-1 to TRBJ2-1; TRBD1 is a possible D gene (5 bases). Germline V gives CDR1 SGHRS, CDR2 YFSETQ. V dropped 2 bases and J dropped 7 bases, with 16 bases sitting between them. The CDR3 runs to 15 residues. The CDR3 bases are TGCGCCAGCAGCTTAGGGGCTGCCTCCCAGAATGAGCAGTTCTTC. Its translation is CASSLGAASQNEQFF.

The V call is TRBV11-2, the J call TRBJ2-5; 8 positions match TRBD2. CDR1 and CDR2 (germline): SGHAT, FQNNGV. This CDR3 has 16 amino acids. J lost 11 bases, V lost 8 bases, and 22 bases had no gene match. The CDR3 coding sequence is TGTGCCAGCCGCCAAACCCCTGGCGGGGGGAAAGGGACACAGTACTTC. It yields the protein CASRQTPGGGKGTQYF.

As regards this clonotype: One junction end disagrees with the germline gene, perhaps due to a read error. The chain has TRBV4-2 and TRBJ1-3; 10 bases match TRBD1. Germline-derived CDR1 and CDR2 are LGHNA and YNFKEQ. This CDR3 has 20 residues. CDR3 DNA: TGTGCCAGTAGCCAAGGGGGGTCCGGGACAGGGGACCACTCTGGAAACGCCATATATTTT. The encoded protein is CASSQGGSGTGDHSGNAIYF.

As for this clonotype: One end of the junction does not line up with germline, which may come from a read error. The chain links TRBV11-2 to TRBJ2-5, with 8 bases matching TRBD2. The germline gives CDR1 SGHAT, CDR2 FQNNGV. The CDR3 is made up of 16 amino acids. Here the CDR3 DNA reads TGTGCCTGCAGCCGAACTCCTTGCGGGGGGAAAGAGATCCAGTACTTC. Translating it yields CACSRTPCGGKEIQYF.

This clonotype has a handful of counts. Sequence at one end of the junction differs from germline and may be a read error. The chain links TRBV5-4 to TRBJ2-6; 9 bases are shared with TRBD1. CDR1 and CDR2 (germline): SGHNT, YYREEE (reference sequence). CDR3 length: 17 amino acids. The CDR3 DNA sequence: TGTGCCAGCAGCGGGGACAGGGTGGCCTCTGGGACCAACGTCCTGACTTTC. Protein: CASSGDRVASGTNVLTF. Full variable domain (missing parts from reference TRBV5-4 and TRBJ2-6): ETGVTQSPTHLIKTRGQQVTLRCSSQSGHNTVSWYQQALGQGPQFIFQYYREEENGRGNFPPRFSGLQFPNYSSELNVNALELDDSALYLCASSGDRVASGTNVLTFGAGSRLTVL.

This clonotype was seen a few times. Here the CDR3 omits its conserved ending phenylalanine or tryptophan, so a read error is the likely source. For the CDR3, the DNA is TGTGCCTGGAGTCCCAGGACAGGGCTCTTTTCACCCCTCCACCTT. Translation gives CAWSPRTGLFSPLHL. The rearrangement uses TRBV30 and TRBJ1-6; TRBD1 matches at 8 bases. V shed 2 bases, J shed 9 bases, and the junction held 9 bases outside the gene matches. CDR3 length: 15 amino acids. Germline CDR1 and CDR2: GTSNPN and SVGIG (reference sequence).

A word on this clonotype: A much larger clone sits a single nucleotide away, making a read error possible. The V call is TRBV2, the J call TRBJ1-2; D call uncertain. V was cut by 6 bases and J by 7 bases, with 18 bases left in between. In germline, CDR1 is SNHLY, CDR2 FYNNEI. This CDR3 is 14 amino acids long. The CDR3 loop reads CASRRLVLGSGYTF. CDR3 sequence (DNA): TGTGCCAGCAGGAGACTGGTACTGGGGTCTGGCTACACCTTC.

With regard to this clonotype: The CDR3 carries no conserved terminal phenylalanine or tryptophan, so it likely arises from a read error. The V and J genes are TRBV29-1 and TRBJ2-2, with 7 bases matching TRBD1. Germline CDR1 is SQVTM and CDR2 is ANQGSEA. The CDR3 covers 18 residues. CDR3 coding DNA: TGCATCGTTCCCTATTCCGACAGGGTGAGAGTGAACACCGGGGAGCTGTTTCTT. Translating it yields CIVPYSDRVRVNTGELFL.

The genes are TRBV11-2 and TRBJ2-7, with D possibly matching TRBD1 (6 bases). CDR1 is SGHAT and CDR2 is FQNNGV in the germline V gene. Deletions cut 4 bases from V and 2 bases from J, with 12 bases between. The CDR3 totals 14 residues. Here the CDR3 reads CASSSDRNPYEQYF. The CDR3 DNA reads as TGTGCCAGCAGCTCTGACAGGAACCCCTACGAGCAGTACTTC.

In regard to this clonotype: This may come from a read error, since a much larger clone is one base off. The CDR3 protein is CASSPRTGVNYGCTF. The DNA for the CDR3 is TGTGCCAGCAGCCCCCGGACAGGAGTTAACTATGGCTGCACCTTC. The rearrangement links TRBV7-8 to TRBJ1-2, with 7 positions matching TRBD1. The CDR3 is 15 residues long. Germline assignment: CDR1 SGHVS and CDR2 FQNEAQ.

The rearrangement joins TRBV30 to TRBJ1-2; D unclear. V was clipped by 2 bases and J by 8 bases, with 15 bases between them. Germline V gives CDR1 GTSNPN, CDR2 SVGIG (reference sequence). The CDR3 has 13 residues. The CDR3 region is CAWSIDVSGGYTF. CDR3 coding DNA: TGTGCCTGGAGTATCGATGTGAGCGGAGGCTACACCTTC. Supplemented by reference TRBV30 and TRBJ1-2, the full variable domain reads SQTIHQWPATLVQPVGSPLSLECTVEGTSNPNLYWYRQAAGRGLQLLFYSVGIGQISSEVPQNLSASRPQDRQFILSSKKLLLSDSGFYLCAWSIDVSGGYTFGSGTRLTVV.

This clonotype was seen only a few times. V gene TRBV19 combines with J gene TRBJ2-5, with D perhaps matching TRBD1 or TRBD2 (5 bases each). CDR3 length: 13 residues. Germline lookup yields CDR1 LNHDA and CDR2 SQIVND (reference sequence). V was shortened by 2 bases and J by 5 bases, with 9 bases between the two germline ends. The CDR3 coding sequence is TGTGCCAGTAGTATATCCAGGGACGAGACCCAGTACTTC. Protein: CASSISRDETQYF.

With regard to this clonotype: Sequence at one end of the junction differs from germline and may be a read error. The V gene is TRBV4-2, the J gene TRBJ2-3; 10 nucleotides agree with TRBD2. CDR3 size: 18 residues. Germline CDR1 reads LGHNA; CDR2 reads YNFKEQ. In DNA, the CDR3 is TGTGCCAGCAGCCAAGTGGTGCTTCTAGCGGGAGTGACAGATATGCAGTATTTT. It specifies CASSQVVLLAGVTDMQYF.

A word on this clonotype: This may be a read error: a much more frequent sequence differs by one nucleotide. The chain employs TRBV20-1 and TRBJ2-3, with D maybe TRBD2 (5 bases). V was pared by 4 bases and J by 0 bases, with 8 bases between. CDR3 length: 13 amino acids. Germline assignment: CDR1 DFQATT and CDR2 SNEGSKA (reference sequence). This chain's CDR3 is CSANGGSTDTQYF. The DNA of the CDR3 is TGCAGTGCTAATGGCGGGAGCACAGATACGCAGTATTTT.